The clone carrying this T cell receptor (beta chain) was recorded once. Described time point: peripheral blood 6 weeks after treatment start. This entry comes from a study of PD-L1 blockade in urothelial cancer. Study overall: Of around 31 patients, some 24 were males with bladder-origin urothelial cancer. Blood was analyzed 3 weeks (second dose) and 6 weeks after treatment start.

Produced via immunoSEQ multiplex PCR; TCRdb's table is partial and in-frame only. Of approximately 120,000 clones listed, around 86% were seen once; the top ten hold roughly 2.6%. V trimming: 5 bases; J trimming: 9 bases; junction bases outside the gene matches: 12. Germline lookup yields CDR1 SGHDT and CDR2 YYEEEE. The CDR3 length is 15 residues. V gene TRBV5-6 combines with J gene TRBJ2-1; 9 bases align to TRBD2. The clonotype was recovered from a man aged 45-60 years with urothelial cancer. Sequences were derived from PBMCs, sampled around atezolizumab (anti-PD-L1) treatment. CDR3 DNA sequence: TGTGCCAGCAGTCCGGGGCGGGAGCGGGAGGTTGAGCAGTTCTTC. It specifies CASSPGREREVEQFF.